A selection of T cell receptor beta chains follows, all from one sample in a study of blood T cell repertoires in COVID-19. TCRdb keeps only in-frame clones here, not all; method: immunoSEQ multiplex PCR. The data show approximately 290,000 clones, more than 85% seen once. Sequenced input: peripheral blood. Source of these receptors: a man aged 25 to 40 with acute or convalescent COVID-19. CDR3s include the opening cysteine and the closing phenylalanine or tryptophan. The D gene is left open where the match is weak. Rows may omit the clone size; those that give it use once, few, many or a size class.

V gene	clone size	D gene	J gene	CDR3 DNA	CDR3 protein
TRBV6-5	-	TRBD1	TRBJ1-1	TGTGCCAGCACGATGACAGGGGGGAAAGCTTTCTTT	CASTMTGGKAFF
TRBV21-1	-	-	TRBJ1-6	TGTGCCAGCAGTATAATCAGGACAGCCTATAATTCACCCCTCCACTTT	CASSIIRTAYNSPLHF
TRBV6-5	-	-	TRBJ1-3	TGTGCCTCACTAAAGACAGACTCTGGAAACACCATATATTTT	CASLKTDSGNTIYF
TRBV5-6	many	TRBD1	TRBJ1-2	TGTGCCAGCAGCTGGAATCAGGGGGTCTATGGCTACACCTTC	CASSWNQGVYGYTF
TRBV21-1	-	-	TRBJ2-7	TGTGCCAGCAGCAAAGCGTCCAGGGGACAGGGGTTTTACGAGCAGTACTTC	CASSKASRGQGFYEQYF
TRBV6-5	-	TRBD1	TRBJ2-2	TGTGCCAGCAGACGACAGGGTGCCACCGGGGAGCTGTTTTTT	CASRRQGATGELFF
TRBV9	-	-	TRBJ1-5	TGTGCCAGCAGCCCAGGGGACGGAGCTTATAGCAATCAGCCCCAGCATTTT	CASSPGDGAYSNQPQHF
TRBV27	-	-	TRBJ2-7	TGTGCCAGCAGTGGGGGGGGCGCAGGGGAACACGAGCAGTACTTC	CASSGGGAGEHEQYF
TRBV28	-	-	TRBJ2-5	TGTGCCAGCTCCCGGGAGACCCAGTACTTC	CASSRETQYF
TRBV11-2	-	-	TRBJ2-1	TGTGCCAGTACGGGTTCGTATGAGCAGTTCTTC	CASTGSYEQFF
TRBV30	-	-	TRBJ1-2	TGTGCCTCTACTACAGGGTATGGCTACACCTTC	CASTTGYGYTF
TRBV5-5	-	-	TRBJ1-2	TGTGCCAGCAGCTCTGCGCACCAGGGCTATGGCTACACCTTC	CASSSAHQGYGYTF
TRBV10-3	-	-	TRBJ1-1	TGTGCCATCAGTGAGTCTAACGGGGATAAAGCTTTCTTT	CAISESNGDKAFF
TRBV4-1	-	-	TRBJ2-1	TGCGCCAGCAGCCAAGTTGGGGGCACCTACGATGAGCAGTTCTTC	CASSQVGGTYDEQFF
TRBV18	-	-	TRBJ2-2	TGTGCCAGCTCACTTCTTGAGAGAGGCGAGACCGGGGAGCTGTTTTTT	CASSLLERGETGELFF
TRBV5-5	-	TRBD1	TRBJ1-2	TGTGCCAGCAGCCGCGAGACAGGGAACTATGGCTACACCTTC	CASSRETGNYGYTF
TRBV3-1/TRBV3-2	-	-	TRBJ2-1	TGTGCCAGCAGCCGGGCAGGATCCTACAGCAATGAGCAGTTCTTC	CASSRAGSYSNEQFF
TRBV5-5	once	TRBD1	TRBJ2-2	TGTGCCAGCAGCTGGGGACAGGGCTTAGCCGGGGAGCTGTTTTTT	CASSWGQGLAGELFF
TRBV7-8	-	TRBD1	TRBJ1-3	TGTGCCAGCAGCTCACAAAACGGACAGGGAACTGGAAACACCATATATTTT	CASSSQNGQGTGNTIYF
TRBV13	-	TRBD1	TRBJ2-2	TGTGCCAGCAGCTCGCCCCCCAGGGGGCCGGGCGGGGAGCTGTTTTTT	CASSSPPRGPGGELFF
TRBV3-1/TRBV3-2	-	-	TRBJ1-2	TGTGCCAGCAGGAAACAGGGTAGTCGCGGCTATGGCTACACCTTC	CASRKQGSRGYGYTF
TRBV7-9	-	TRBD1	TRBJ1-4	TGTGCCAGCAGCCAGAACAGGGGGCGAAATGAAAAACTGTTTTTT	CASSQNRGRNEKLFF
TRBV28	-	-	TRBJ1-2	TGTGCCAGCAGTGTGGGCCACCATAGAGGCTACACCTTC	CASSVGHHRGYTF
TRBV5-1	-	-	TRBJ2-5	TGCGCCAGCAGCTTGAACGGGGGAGCGGAGACCCAGTACTTC	CASSLNGGAETQYF
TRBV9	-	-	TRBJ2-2	TGTGCCAGCAGCAGGACAGTCACGAACACCGGGGAGCTGTTTTTT	CASSRTVTNTGELFF
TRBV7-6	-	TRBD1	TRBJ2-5	TGTGCCAGCAGCATTGGGCCCCGGGACAGGACGAGCGAGACCCAGTACTTC	CASSIGPRDRTSETQYF
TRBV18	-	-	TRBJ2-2	TGTGCCAGCTCAACCAATTTATACTCTCGGGACACCGGGGAGCTGTTTTTT	CASSTNLYSRDTGELFF
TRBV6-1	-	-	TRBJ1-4	TGTGCCAGCAGTGAAGGGTTTGGAGGACCAACTAATGAAAAACTGTTTTTT	CASSEGFGGPTNEKLFF
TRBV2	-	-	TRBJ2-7	TGTGCCAGCAGTGTAGGGGATGTGGGTCCCTACGAGCAGTACTTC	CASSVGDVGPYEQYF
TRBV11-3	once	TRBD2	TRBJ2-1	TGTGCCAGCAGCTTAGAGGGACTAGGTGAGCAGTTCTTC	CASSLEGLGEQFF
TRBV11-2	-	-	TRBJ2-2	TGTGCCAGCAGCTTAAATCTCGGGACCGGGGAGCTGTTTTTT	CASSLNLGTGELFF
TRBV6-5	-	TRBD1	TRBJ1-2	TGTGCCAGCAGTCAGGGGGCGGGGTACTACACCTTC	CASSQGAGYYTF